One and the same sample provided the 26 T cell receptor beta chains below, sequenced in a study of T cells in Graves' hyperthyroidism and ophthalmopathy. TCR beta CDR3 regions were amplified from RNA transcripts. HTBI primers drove first-round RT-PCR of the TCR CDR3. Via MiXCR, TCRdb re-called the multiplex PCR reads, giving one row per CDR3 protein. Among about 610,000 distinct CDR3 sequences, 16% were seen once, and the ten largest hold roughly 3.4%. The source material was blood. All receptors derive from a middle-aged woman with Graves' ophthalmopathy.

This clonotype was recorded at least ten times. V usage is TRBV28 and J usage is TRBJ2-7; 7 nucleotides agree with TRBD2. The CDR3 length is 16 residues. Germline V lookup: CDR1 MDHEN, CDR2 SYDVKM. The junction had 9 bases not matched to a gene; V was cut back by 2 bases and J by 2 bases. The CDR3 DNA reads as TGTGCCAGCAGTTTAGGAGCTAGCGGAACTACCTACGAGCAGTACTTC. Protein product: CASSLGASGTTYEQYF.

V usage is TRBV5-1 and J usage is TRBJ2-2; D is unresolved. CDR1 is SGHRS and CDR2 is YFSETQ in the germline V gene. V was shortened by 5 bases and J by 3 bases, with 14 bases between the two germline ends. The CDR3 is 15 amino acids. CDR3 residues: CASSPLPGYTGELFF. The CDR3 DNA reads TGCGCCAGCAGTCCCTTGCCGGGTTACACCGGGGAGCTGTTTTTT.

This clonotype appeared many times. The rearrangement uses TRBV2 and TRBJ2-7, with 9 bases lining up with TRBD2. V dropped 10 bases and J dropped 4; count of bases not matched to a gene: 5. The CDR3 has 12 residues. The germline V gene encodes CDR1 SNHLY and CDR2 FYNNEI. In nucleotides, the CDR3 is TGTGCCACCACTAGCGGGCCTTACGAGCAGTACTTC. Amino acid sequence: CATTSGPYEQYF.

The rearrangement joins TRBV6-1 to TRBJ2-5, with 10 bases fitting TRBD2. Losses at the gene ends were 3 bases for V and 4 bases for J; bases not matched to a gene: 5. The CDR3 runs to 15 residues. Germline V CDR1 and CDR2: MNHNS, SASEGT. This chain's CDR3 is CASSELAGVAETQYF. The CDR3 DNA reads as TGTGCCAGCAGTGAGCTAGCGGGAGTGGCAGAGACCCAGTACTTC.

This clonotype was counted at least ten times. The rearrangement links TRBV15 to TRBJ2-5, with 7 bases that match TRBD2. Germline trimming cut 8 bases from V and 5 bases from J; bases unmatched to any gene: 8. CDR1 is LNHNV and CDR2 is YYDKDF in the germline V gene (reference sequence). The CDR3 contains 13 residues. The CDR3 is CATGTAGEETQYF. DNA for the CDR3: TGTGCCACCGGAACCGCGGGGGAGGAGACCCAGTACTTC.

This clonotype appeared many times. V usage is TRBV6-1 and J usage is TRBJ1-1; D is ambiguous. The CDR3 has 12 residues. Per the germline V gene, CDR1 is MNHNS and CDR2 is SASEGT. The V gene lost 8 bases and the J gene lost 4 bases, with 11 bases spanning the gap. CDR3 sequence: CASEENPTEAFF. In DNA, the CDR3 is TGTGCCAGCGAAGAGAACCCCACTGAAGCTTTCTTT.

CDR3 protein: CASSLYIVQGNEQYF. Written as DNA, the CDR3 is TGTGCCAGCAGCTTATACATAGTACAGGGGAACGAGCAGTACTTC. This rearrangement joins TRBV7-8 to TRBJ2-7; 7 bases match TRBD1. There are 15 residues in the CDR3. From germline, CDR1 is SGHVS and CDR2 FQNEAQ. V lost 2 bases and J lost 5; bases outside the gene matches: 9.

This clonotype was counted at least ten times. The chain couples TRBV6-1 to TRBJ2-5, with 12 bases that match TRBD2. The germline gives CDR1 MNHNS, CDR2 SASEGT. The ends lost 1 base at V and 5 bases at J; junction bases unmatched: 8. This CDR3 spans 17 amino acids. The CDR3 sequence: CASSEGLAGGPKETQYF. The CDR3 nucleotides are TGTGCCAGCAGTGAAGGGCTAGCGGGGGGGCCGAAGGAGACCCAGTACTTC.

This clonotype was recorded many times. The gene calls are TRBV2 and TRBJ2-6; a possible D gene is TRBD1 (6 bases). The germline CDR1 and CDR2 sequences are SNHLY and FYNNEI. CDR3 length: 18 residues. Trimming shortened V by 4 bases and J by 0 bases, and 16 bases separated the two germline ends. CDR3 nucleotides: TGTGCCAGCAGTGTCCGGACAGCGAGGGCCTCTGGGGCCAACGTCCTGACTTTC. Translated: CASSVRTARASGANVLTF.

This clonotype was seen many times. The chain links TRBV7-3 to TRBJ2-3, with TRBD2 matching over 8 bases. The germline gives CDR1 SGHTA, CDR2 FQGTGA. J gave up 4 bases and V 5 bases, and 11 bases lay outside the gene matches. The CDR3 is 16 residues long. CDR3 DNA sequence: TGTGCCAGCAGCCTATGGGGACTAGGACGGGCAGATACGCAGTATTTT. It translates to CASSLWGLGRADTQYF.

The gene calls are TRBV19 and TRBJ2-3, with D maybe TRBD1 (5 bases). The V end was cut by 7 bases, the J end by 0 bases, with 11 bases between. The germline V gene has CDR1 LNHDA and CDR2 SQIVND (reference sequence). This CDR3 contains 14 residues. CDR3 residues: CASNRQISTDTQYF. As DNA, the CDR3 is TGTGCCAGTAATAGACAGATCAGCACAGATACGCAGTATTTT.

V is TRBV10-3 and J is TRBJ1-1, with D hard to call. This CDR3 contains 11 residues. The ends were cut back, 5 bases at V and 7 bases at J, with 8 bases in the middle. Germline V gene data show CDR1 as ENHRY and CDR2 as SYGVKD. CDR3 loop: CAISPGSEAFF. CDR3 DNA: TGTGCCATCAGTCCGGGCAGTGAAGCTTTCTTT.

Here the CDR3 reads CASSIESNTGELFF. In DNA form, the CDR3 reads TGTGCCAGTAGTATTGAATCGAACACCGGGGAGCTGTTTTTT. The V gene is TRBV19, the J gene TRBJ2-2; no clear D gene. V was trimmed by 3 bases and J by 0 bases, leaving 5 bases between them. Germline CDR1 and CDR2: LNHDA and SQIVND (reference sequence). This CDR3 comprises 14 residues.

Ten or more counts support this clonotype. J is TRBJ2-5 and V is TRBV7-9, with D possibly matching TRBD2 (7 bases). This CDR3 comprises 16 residues. Germline loops: CDR1 SEHNR, CDR2 FQNEAQ (reference sequence). V was shortened by 0 bases and J by 7 bases, with 18 bases between the two germline ends. CDR3 residues: CASSLARGPQVGTQYF. The CDR3 coding sequence is TGTGCCAGCAGCTTAGCGCGGGGGCCCCAAGTCGGGACCCAGTACTTC.

The gene calls are TRBV19 and TRBJ2-5; 8 positions agree with TRBD2. Germline V gives CDR1 LNHDA, CDR2 SQIVND (reference sequence). The CDR3 extends over 14 amino acids. The V segment lost 7 bases and the J segment 4 bases; nucleotides outside the gene matches: 8. CDR3 region: CASKKPGLGETQYF. In nucleotides, the CDR3 is TGTGCCAGTAAGAAACCGGGACTAGGAGAGACCCAGTACTTC.

V and J are TRBV9 and TRBJ2-2, with 7 bases matching TRBD2. With 0 bases clipped from V and 7 bases from J, the junction kept 6 bases outside the gene matches. Germline V lookup: CDR1 SGDLS, CDR2 YYNGEE. The CDR3 runs to 15 residues. Here the CDR3 reads CASSVGSGTGGELFF. CDR3 DNA sequence: TGTGCCAGCAGCGTAGGGAGCGGGACGGGCGGGGAGCTGTTTTTT.

V gene TRBV6-1 combines with J gene TRBJ2-2; D tentatively reads TRBD1 or TRBD2 (5 bases each). CDR3 length: 17 amino acids. Germline CDR1 MNHNS, CDR2 SASEGT. Trimming removed 5 bases at V and 4 bases at J, with 20 bases between. CDR3 DNA: TGTGCCAGCAGTCTTATCCGGGACGGTTGGGTCACCGGGGAGCTGTTTTTT. This sequence encodes CASSLIRDGWVTGELFF.

This clonotype was observed once. CDR3 loop: CASSFHIPPNTIYF. DNA of the CDR3: TGTGCCAGCAGTTTCCACATACCTCCTAACACCATATATTTT. V and J are TRBV28 and TRBJ1-3; D remains unclear. CDR1 and CDR2 from the germline V gene are MDHEN and SYDVKM. The CDR3 is 14 amino acids. Trimming took off 3 bases at V and 7 bases at J, with 13 bases between the two ends. Looking up the rest from reference TRBV28 and TRBJ1-3 gives the full variable domain: DVKVTQSSRYLVKRTGEKVFLECVQDMDHENMFWYRQDPGLGLRLIYFSYDVKMKEKGDIPEGYSVSREKKERFSLILESASTNQTSMYLCASSFHIPPNTIYFGEGSWLTVV.

This clonotype was found a few times. The V and J genes are TRBV5-1 and TRBJ2-3; no clear D gene. The germline V gene has CDR1 SGHRS and CDR2 YFSETQ. Deletions cut 0 bases from V and 3 bases from J, with 8 bases between. The CDR3 contains 14 residues. For the CDR3, the DNA is TGCGCCAGCAGCTTGGAAACTCGTACAGATACGCAGTATTTT. It yields the protein CASSLETRTDTQYF.

This clonotype occurred a few times. J is TRBJ2-1 and V is TRBV5-6; 10 bases map to TRBD2. The CDR3 length is 13 residues. From germline, CDR1 is SGHDT and CDR2 YYEEEE. Germline trimming cut 0 bases from V and 14 bases from J; bases unmatched to any gene: 5. This chain's CDR3 is CASSLGLAGVEFF. The CDR3 bases are TGTGCCAGCAGCTTGGGTCTAGCGGGGGTTGAGTTCTTC.

This clonotype was detected only a few times. The CDR3 DNA reads TGTGCCAGCAGTTGGACCCGCGGGGCAGGGGAGACCCAGTACTTC. Translation: CASSWTRGAGETQYF. This chain links TRBV2 with TRBJ2-5; TRBD2 might be the D (6 bases). Trimming left V 5 bases short and J 5 bases short, with 18 bases between. Per germline, CDR1 SNHLY and CDR2 FYNNEI. The CDR3 is 15 residues long.

This clonotype was observed at least ten times. The rearrangement joins TRBV20-1 to TRBJ1-1; 7 nucleotides line up with TRBD1. The CDR3 is 12 residues long. Germline-derived CDR1 and CDR2 are DFQATT and SNEGSKA (reference sequence). The V and J ends lost 6 bases and 4 bases, in that order; junction bases with no gene match: 5. The CDR3 bases are TGCAGTGCCCAGGGGGGGATCACTGAAGCTTTCTTT. Translating it yields CSAQGGITEAFF.

The gene calls are TRBV5-1 and TRBJ2-1; 9 bases agree with TRBD1. Unmatched junction bases numbered 13, after V lost 0 bases and J lost 0 bases. The germline CDR1 and CDR2 sequences are SGHRS and YFSETQ. The CDR3 runs to 20 residues. CDR3 residues: CASSLAPTGTGGNSYNEQFF. CDR3 DNA: TGCGCCAGCAGCTTGGCCCCCACCGGCACAGGGGGCAACTCCTACAATGAGCAGTTCTTC.

This chain joins TRBV11-2 and TRBJ1-2, with D unresolved. V lost 4 bases and J lost 7, with 13 bases in between. This CDR3 is 13 amino acids long. Germline lookup yields CDR1 SGHAT and CDR2 FQNNGV. CDR3 coding DNA: TGTGCCAGCAGCTCTGGGGAGGATAGTGGCTACACCTTC. Its protein product is CASSSGEDSGYTF.

This clonotype was observed a handful of times. The V and J genes are TRBV6-1 and TRBJ2-1; 7 bases agree with TRBD1. The CDR3 length is 13 residues. Germline trimming cut 8 bases from V and 7 bases from J; bases unmatched to any gene: 8. CDR1 and CDR2 from the germline V gene are MNHNS and SASEGT. This CDR3 is CASRQGWANEQFF. In nucleotides, the CDR3 is TGTGCCAGCCGACAGGGCTGGGCGAATGAGCAGTTCTTC.

In this sample, this clonotype turned up a few times. CDR3 nucleotide sequence: TGTGCCAGCGCTGCCGGGACTCACAATCAGCCCCAGCATTTT. Translating it yields CASAAGTHNQPQHF. This chain connects TRBV5-5 to TRBJ1-5, with D maybe TRBD1 (5 bases). Trimming stripped 7 bases from V and 3 bases from J, with 14 bases between. CDR3 size: 14 residues. Germline CDR1 reads SGHKS; CDR2 reads YYEKEE (reference sequence). Variable domain in full (rest from reference TRBV5-5 and TRBJ1-5): DAGVTQSPTHLIKTRGQQVTLRCSPISGHKSVSWYQQVLGQGPQFIFQYYEKEERGRGNFPDRFSARQFPNYSSELNVNALLLGDSALYLCASAAGTHNQPQHFGDGTRLSIL.